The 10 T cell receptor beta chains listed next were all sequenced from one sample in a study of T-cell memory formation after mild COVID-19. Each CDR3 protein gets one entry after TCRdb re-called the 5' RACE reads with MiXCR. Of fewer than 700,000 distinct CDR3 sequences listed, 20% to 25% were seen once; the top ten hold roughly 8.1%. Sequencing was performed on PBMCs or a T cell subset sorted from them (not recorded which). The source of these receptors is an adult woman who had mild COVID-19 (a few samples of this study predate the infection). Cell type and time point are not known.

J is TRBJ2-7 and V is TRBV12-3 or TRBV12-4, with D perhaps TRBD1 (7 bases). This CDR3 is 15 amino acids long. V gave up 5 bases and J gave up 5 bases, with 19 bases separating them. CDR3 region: CASSPGDSNAHEQYF. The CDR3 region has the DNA TGTGCCAGCAGTCCGGGGGACAGTAACGCTCACGAGCAGTACTTC.

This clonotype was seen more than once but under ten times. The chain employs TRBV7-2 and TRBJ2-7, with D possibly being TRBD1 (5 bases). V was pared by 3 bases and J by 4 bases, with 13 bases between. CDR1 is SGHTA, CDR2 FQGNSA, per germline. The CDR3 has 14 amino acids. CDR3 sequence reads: CASSLHRQLYEQYF. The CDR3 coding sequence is TGTGCCAGCAGCTTGCACCGACAGTTATACGAGCAGTACTTC.

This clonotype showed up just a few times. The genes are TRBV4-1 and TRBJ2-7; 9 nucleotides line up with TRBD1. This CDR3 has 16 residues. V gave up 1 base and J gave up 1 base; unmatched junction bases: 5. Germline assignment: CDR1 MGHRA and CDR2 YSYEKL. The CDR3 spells CASSQGPGTGSYEQYF. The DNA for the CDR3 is TGCGCCAGCAGCCAAGGACCCGGGACAGGGTCCTACGAGCAGTACTTC.

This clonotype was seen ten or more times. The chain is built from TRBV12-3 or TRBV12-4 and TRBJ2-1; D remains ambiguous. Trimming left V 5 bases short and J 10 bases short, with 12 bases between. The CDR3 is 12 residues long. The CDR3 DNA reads TGTGCCAGCAGTCCTAGGCCAAGGGAGCAGTTCTTC. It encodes CASSPRPREQFF.

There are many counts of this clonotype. The CDR3 sequence: CSVLRGGAGEAFF. CDR3 coding DNA: TGCAGCGTTTTGAGAGGGGGCGCGGGTGAAGCTTTCTTT. This chain joins TRBV29-1 and TRBJ1-1; TRBD1 matches at 7 bases. CDR1 is SQVTM, CDR2 ANQGSEA, per germline. The CDR3 contains 13 residues. Trimming removed 5 bases from V and 7 bases from J; junction bases left unmatched: 10.

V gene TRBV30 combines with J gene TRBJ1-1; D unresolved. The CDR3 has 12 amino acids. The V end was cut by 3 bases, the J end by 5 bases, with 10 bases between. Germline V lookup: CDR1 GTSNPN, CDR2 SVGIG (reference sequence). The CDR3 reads CAWSDRWTEAFF. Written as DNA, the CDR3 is TGTGCCTGGAGCGATCGGTGGACTGAAGCTTTCTTT.

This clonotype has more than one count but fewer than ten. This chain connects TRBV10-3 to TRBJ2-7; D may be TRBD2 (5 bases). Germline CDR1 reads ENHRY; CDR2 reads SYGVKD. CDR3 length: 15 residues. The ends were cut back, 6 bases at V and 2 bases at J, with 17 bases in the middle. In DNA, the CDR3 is TGTGCCATCAGAAACCCGGGATACGGGGCCTACGAGCAGTACTTC. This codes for CAIRNPGYGAYEQYF.

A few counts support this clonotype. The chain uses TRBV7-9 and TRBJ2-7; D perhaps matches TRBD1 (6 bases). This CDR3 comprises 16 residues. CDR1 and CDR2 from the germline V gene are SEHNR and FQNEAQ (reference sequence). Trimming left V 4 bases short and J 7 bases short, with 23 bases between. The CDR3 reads CASSSSGTSRVQEQYF. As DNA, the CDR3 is TGTGCCAGCAGCTCATCCGGGACATCACGCGTTCAGGAGCAGTACTTC.

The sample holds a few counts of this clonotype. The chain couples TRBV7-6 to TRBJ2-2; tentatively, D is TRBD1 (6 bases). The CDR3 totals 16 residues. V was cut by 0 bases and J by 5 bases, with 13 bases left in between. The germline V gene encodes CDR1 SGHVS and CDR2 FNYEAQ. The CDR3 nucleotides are TGTGCCAGCAGCTTAGCGGGGGCGCTCCGGACCGGGGAGCTGTTTTTT. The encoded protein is CASSLAGALRTGELFF.

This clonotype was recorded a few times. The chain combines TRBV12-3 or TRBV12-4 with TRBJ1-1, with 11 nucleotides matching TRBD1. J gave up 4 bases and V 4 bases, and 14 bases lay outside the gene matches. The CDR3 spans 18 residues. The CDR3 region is CASSSNPLRTGGFTEAFF. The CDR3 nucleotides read TGTGCCAGCAGTTCGAACCCCCTCAGGACAGGGGGCTTCACTGAAGCTTTCTTT.